The clone carrying this T cell receptor beta chain was seen only a few times. Antigen unknown. The sample belongs to a study of cytomegalovirus exposure and HLA in healthy donors. The study's findings and limits: A further, later analysis showed that HLA-associated TCR beta chains (compared with equally common others) were more clonally expanded. Sequencing depth across donors, presence/absence analyses assumed, was roughly uniform. Confirmation was obtained in vitro that a few CMV-associated chains are specific for CMV antigens.

The PCR used 60 Vbeta and 13 Jbeta primers. Libraries were prepared by immunoSEQ multiplex PCR; TCRdb keeps only in-frame clonotypes and omits some of them. The sample yields over 200,000 clones, just over 75% seen once. V lost 3 bases and J lost 1; bases outside the gene matches: 5. Germline CDR1 and CDR2: GTSNPN and SVGIG (reference sequence). This CDR3 contains 15 residues. The sequence came from a woman aged 60-75 years in good health and CMV-seropositive. Input material: PBMCs. This chain joins TRBV30 and TRBJ1-5, with 8 nucleotides matching TRBD1. The CDR3 reads CAWSVGQASNQPQHF. The CDR3 DNA sequence: TGTGCCTGGAGCGTGGGACAGGCCAGCAATCAGCCCCAGCATTTT.